Listed below are T cell receptor beta chains from one sample, sequenced in a study of human T cells and chemical hapten exposure. TCRdb redid the calling of the RACE reads with MiXCR, one entry per CDR3 protein. The sample records about 380,000 distinct CDR3 sequences, about 5.1% being singletons. Material: whole blood, obtained in connection with sensitization to the hapten diphenylcyclopropenone (DPC). These receptors all stem from a woman in her forties or fifties with alopecia areata. Some clones in this sample may be carry-over from other donors' samples. Both conserved end residues are part of each CDR3. D genes are given only for firm matches. Clone size is stated in some rows and not others, as once, few, many or a class when expanded.

j_call: TRBJ1-1
v_call: TRBV7-9
d_call: NA
clone_size: many
cdr3_aa: CASSLGTVNTEAFF
cdr3_nt: TGTGCCAGCAGCTTAGGGACAGTGAACACTGAAGCTTTCTTT

j_call: TRBJ1-2
v_call: TRBV3-1
d_call: NA
clone_size: NA
cdr3_aa: CASTPIGGSDGYTF
cdr3_nt: TGTGCCAGCACCCCGATCGGGGGGTCGGATGGCTACACCTTC

j_call: TRBJ2-4
v_call: TRBV5-5
d_call: TRBD1
clone_size: few
cdr3_aa: CASSHRGSQGNIQYF
cdr3_nt: TGTGCCAGCAGCCACAGGGGTAGCCAGGGAAACATTCAGTACTTC

j_call: TRBJ2-5
v_call: TRBV14
d_call: TRBD2
clone_size: NA
cdr3_aa: CASSQGTSGRERETQYF
cdr3_nt: TGTGCCAGCAGCCAAGGGACTAGCGGGAGAGAGCGAGAGACCCAGTACTTC

j_call: TRBJ2-3
v_call: TRBV3-1
d_call: NA
clone_size: many
cdr3_aa: CASSQAVRADTQYF
cdr3_nt: TGTGCCAGCAGCCAAGCGGTGCGGGCAGATACGCAGTATTTT

j_call: TRBJ2-7
v_call: TRBV11-2
d_call: NA
clone_size: many
cdr3_aa: CASSYGALGSYEQYF
cdr3_nt: TGTGCCAGCAGTTATGGGGCTCTCGGTTCCTACGAGCAGTACTTC

j_call: TRBJ1-2
v_call: TRBV20-1
d_call: TRBD1
clone_size: NA
cdr3_aa: CSATMTGNDYGYTF
cdr3_nt: TGCAGTGCTACAATGACAGGGAACGACTATGGCTACACCTTC

j_call: TRBJ2-7
v_call: TRBV5-1
d_call: NA
clone_size: many
cdr3_aa: CASRTGGGYEQYF
cdr3_nt: TGCGCCAGCAGGACCGGGGGCGGATACGAGCAGTACTTC

j_call: TRBJ2-7
v_call: TRBV9
d_call: NA
clone_size: few
cdr3_aa: CASPEASASYEQYF
cdr3_nt: TGTGCCAGCCCAGAGGCTAGCGCCTCCTACGAGCAGTACTTC

j_call: TRBJ2-2
v_call: TRBV12-3/TRBV12-4
d_call: TRBD2
clone_size: many
cdr3_aa: CASSLALAGANTGELFF
cdr3_nt: TGTGCCAGCAGTTTAGCGCTAGCGGGAGCGAACACCGGGGAGCTGTTTTTT

j_call: TRBJ2-7
v_call: TRBV2
d_call: NA
clone_size: many
cdr3_aa: CASRATDPRGEQYF
cdr3_nt: TGTGCCAGCAGGGCTACGGACCCCCGGGGAGAGCAGTACTTC

j_call: TRBJ1-1
v_call: TRBV5-4
d_call: NA
clone_size: NA
cdr3_aa: CASSLDGVGEAFF
cdr3_nt: TGTGCCAGCAGCTTGGACGGGGTTGGTGAAGCTTTCTTT

j_call: TRBJ1-4
v_call: TRBV29-1
d_call: NA
clone_size: many
cdr3_aa: CSVGSRGEKLFF
cdr3_nt: TGCAGCGTTGGCAGCCGGGGCGAAAAACTGTTTTTT

j_call: TRBJ2-3
v_call: TRBV12-3/TRBV12-4
d_call: NA
clone_size: NA
cdr3_aa: CASSPSGARPDTQYF
cdr3_nt: TGTGCCAGCAGCCCCAGCGGCGCAAGACCAGATACGCAGTATTTT

j_call: TRBJ1-5
v_call: TRBV28
d_call: TRBD1
clone_size: few
cdr3_aa: CASSYMDRVRQPQHF
cdr3_nt: TGTGCCAGCAGTTACATGGACAGGGTGCGTCAGCCCCAGCATTTT

j_call: TRBJ1-1
v_call: TRBV7-9
d_call: NA
clone_size: once
cdr3_aa: CASSSLDAGEAFF
cdr3_nt: TGTGCCAGCAGCTCCCTCGACGCAGGTGAAGCTTTCTTT

j_call: TRBJ1-1
v_call: TRBV5-1
d_call: TRBD1
clone_size: many
cdr3_aa: CASSPGAGGVTEAFF
cdr3_nt: TGCGCCAGCAGCCCGGGCGCAGGGGGGGTCACTGAAGCTTTCTTT

j_call: TRBJ2-7
v_call: TRBV13
d_call: TRBD2
clone_size: many
cdr3_aa: CASSSSGVLREQYF
cdr3_nt: TGTGCCAGCAGCTCTAGCGGGGTTCTTAGGGAGCAGTACTTC

j_call: TRBJ1-5
v_call: TRBV28
d_call: NA
clone_size: NA
cdr3_aa: CASSFRGAQQPQHF
cdr3_nt: TGTGCCAGCAGTTTTAGGGGGGCACAGCAGCCCCAGCATTTT

j_call: TRBJ2-3
v_call: TRBV6-7
d_call: TRBD2
clone_size: many
cdr3_aa: CASRPRGAGGPSTDTQYF
cdr3_nt: TGTGCCAGCAGACCCCGAGGAGCGGGAGGGCCAAGCACAGATACGCAGTATTTT

j_call: TRBJ2-3
v_call: TRBV20-1
d_call: NA
clone_size: many
cdr3_aa: CSARKDRTLTDTQYF
cdr3_nt: TGCAGTGCTCGAAAAGACAGGACCCTCACAGATACGCAGTATTTT

j_call: TRBJ2-1
v_call: TRBV4-3
d_call: NA
clone_size: many
cdr3_aa: CASSQGTRNEQFF
cdr3_nt: TGCGCCAGCAGCCAAGGGACCCGCAATGAGCAGTTCTTC

j_call: TRBJ1-1
v_call: TRBV5-8
d_call: NA
clone_size: few
cdr3_aa: CASSLKGVLQGTEAFF
cdr3_nt: TGTGCCAGCAGCTTGAAGGGGGTCCTACAGGGCACTGAAGCTTTCTTT

j_call: TRBJ2-1
v_call: TRBV19
d_call: NA
clone_size: few
cdr3_aa: CASSISWDEQFF
cdr3_nt: TGTGCCAGTAGTATCAGTTGGGATGAGCAGTTCTTC

j_call: TRBJ1-1
v_call: TRBV2
d_call: NA
clone_size: many
cdr3_aa: CASGGNQNTEAFF
cdr3_nt: TGTGCCAGCGGCGGGAACCAAAACACTGAAGCTTTCTTT

j_call: TRBJ2-1
v_call: TRBV10-1
d_call: NA
clone_size: NA
cdr3_aa: CASSDPRVHEQFF
cdr3_nt: TGCGCCAGCAGTGACCCTCGAGTCCATGAGCAGTTCTTC

j_call: TRBJ2-3
v_call: TRBV3-1
d_call: TRBD2
clone_size: NA
cdr3_aa: CASTGLAGGLDTQYF
cdr3_nt: TGTGCCAGCACGGGACTAGCGGGAGGTTTAGATACGCAGTATTTT

j_call: TRBJ1-5
v_call: TRBV6-2/TRBV6-3
d_call: NA
clone_size: few
cdr3_aa: CASSYGLYQPQHF
cdr3_nt: TGTGCCAGCAGTTACGGCCTTTATCAGCCCCAGCATTTT

j_call: TRBJ2-7
v_call: TRBV30
d_call: TRBD2
clone_size: few
cdr3_aa: CAWSVRLAGVPSSYEQYF
cdr3_nt: TGTGCCTGGAGTGTACGACTAGCGGGAGTTCCGAGCTCCTACGAGCAGTACTTC

j_call: TRBJ2-6
v_call: TRBV7-9
d_call: TRBD1
clone_size: many
cdr3_aa: CASRPGPGTGSGANVLTF
cdr3_nt: TGTGCCAGCAGACCTGGTCCCGGGACAGGGTCCGGGGCCAACGTCCTGACTTTC

j_call: TRBJ2-3
v_call: TRBV5-1
d_call: TRBD2
clone_size: many
cdr3_aa: CASSGLAGGPSTDTQYF
cdr3_nt: TGTGCCAGCAGTGGACTAGCGGGGGGCCCTAGCACAGATACGCAGTATTTT

j_call: TRBJ2-1
v_call: TRBV5-5
d_call: TRBD1
clone_size: few
cdr3_aa: CASSFTGEEQFF
cdr3_nt: TGTGCCAGCAGTTTCACAGGGGAAGAGCAGTTCTTC

j_call: TRBJ1-1
v_call: TRBV6-5
d_call: NA
clone_size: many
cdr3_aa: CASSRDGGGWTEAFF
cdr3_nt: TGTGCCAGCAGCCGGGATGGGGGGGGTTGGACTGAAGCTTTCTTT

j_call: TRBJ2-6
v_call: TRBV2
d_call: TRBD1
clone_size: NA
cdr3_aa: CARRRDRGLSGANVLTF
cdr3_nt: TGTGCCAGAAGAAGAGACAGGGGGCTCTCTGGGGCCAACGTCCTGACTTTC

j_call: TRBJ1-1
v_call: TRBV6-1
d_call: TRBD1
clone_size: few
cdr3_aa: CASSEIPGGTEAFF
cdr3_nt: TGTGCCAGCAGTGAAATCCCAGGGGGAACTGAAGCTTTCTTT

j_call: TRBJ1-2
v_call: TRBV5-1
d_call: NA
clone_size: NA
cdr3_aa: CASSVQGDYGYTF
cdr3_nt: TGCGCCAGCAGCGTACAGGGCGACTATGGCTACACCTTC

j_call: TRBJ2-2
v_call: TRBV7-2
d_call: NA
clone_size: NA
cdr3_aa: CASSPAEAAGELFF
cdr3_nt: TGTGCCAGCAGCCCAGCAGAGGCCGCCGGGGAGCTGTTTTTT

j_call: TRBJ1-5
v_call: TRBV10-3
d_call: NA
clone_size: many
cdr3_aa: CAISEGNSQPQHF
cdr3_nt: TGTGCCATCAGTGAGGGAAACAGTCAGCCCCAGCATTTT

j_call: TRBJ1-5
v_call: TRBV20-1
d_call: NA
clone_size: few
cdr3_aa: CSAIQVNQPQHF
cdr3_nt: TGCAGTGCAATCCAGGTCAATCAGCCCCAGCATTTT

j_call: TRBJ1-3
v_call: TRBV7-9
d_call: NA
clone_size: many
cdr3_aa: CASSLDRASGNTIYF
cdr3_nt: TGTGCCAGCAGCTTAGACAGGGCCTCTGGAAACACCATATATTTT

j_call: TRBJ2-1
v_call: TRBV27
d_call: NA
clone_size: NA
cdr3_aa: CASRTQKQYNEQFF
cdr3_nt: TGTGCCAGCAGGACCCAGAAACAATACAATGAGCAGTTCTTC

j_call: TRBJ2-2
v_call: TRBV12-3/TRBV12-4
d_call: NA
clone_size: many
cdr3_aa: CASSLQKGTGELFF
cdr3_nt: TGTGCCAGCAGTCTCCAAAAGGGCACCGGGGAGCTGTTTTTT

j_call: TRBJ1-5
v_call: TRBV4-1
d_call: NA
clone_size: few
cdr3_aa: CASSQDPGNSNQPQHF
cdr3_nt: TGCGCCAGCAGCCAAGACCCAGGGAATAGCAATCAGCCCCAGCATTTT

j_call: TRBJ1-6
v_call: TRBV12-3/TRBV12-4
d_call: TRBD1
clone_size: NA
cdr3_aa: CASSQSGGGSPLHF
cdr3_nt: TGTGCCAGCAGTCAATCAGGGGGAGGATCACCCCTCCACTTT

j_call: TRBJ2-7
v_call: TRBV5-4
d_call: TRBD2
clone_size: few
cdr3_aa: CASSYGGADEQYF
cdr3_nt: TGTGCCAGCAGCTACGGGGGGGCGGACGAGCAGTACTTC

j_call: TRBJ2-3
v_call: TRBV5-1
d_call: NA
clone_size: many
cdr3_aa: CASSPPSSADTQYF
cdr3_nt: TGCGCCAGCAGCCCACCATCCTCCGCAGATACGCAGTATTTT

j_call: TRBJ1-6
v_call: TRBV11-2
d_call: NA
clone_size: many
cdr3_aa: CASSLPPTLNSPLHF
cdr3_nt: TGTGCCAGCAGCTTACCTCCGACCCTGAATTCACCCCTCCACTTT

j_call: TRBJ2-7
v_call: TRBV28
d_call: TRBD2
clone_size: few
cdr3_aa: CASSLGGVPYEQYF
cdr3_nt: TGTGCCAGCAGTTTGGGAGGGGTCCCCTACGAGCAGTACTTC